A selection of T cell receptor beta chains follows, all from one sample in a study of cytomegalovirus exposure and HLA in healthy donors. Produced via immunoSEQ multiplex PCR; TCRdb's table is partial and in-frame only. Of approximately 140,000 clones listed, around 74% were seen once; the top ten hold roughly 6%. Sequencing was done on a sample of PBMCs. The source is a man between 45 and 60 years old in good health and CMV-seropositive. The CDR3 runs from the conserved cysteine through the conserved F or W. A D gene is named only where the DNA matches it firmly. A clone size is listed for some rows: how often the clone was seen (once, few, many), or a class if it is expanded.

>TRBJ2-7|TRBV4-1|.|.
CASSQDYGGTVPYEQYF
TGCGCCAGCAGCCAAGATTACGGCGGGACCGTACCCTACGAGCAGTACTTC
>TRBJ2-5|TRBV5-1|TRBD2|.
CASSLGLAGGETQYF
TGCGCCAGCAGCTTGGGCCTAGCGGGAGGAGAGACCCAGTACTTC
>TRBJ2-7|TRBV6-1|.|.
CASSDPRLGGYEQYF
TGTGCCAGCAGTGACCCCAGGTTGGGGGGTTACGAGCAGTACTTC
>TRBJ2-2|TRBV7-8|TRBD2|few
CASSLSGRATGELFF
TGTGCCAGCAGCTTAAGCGGGAGGGCCACCGGGGAGCTGTTTTTT
>TRBJ2-1|TRBV19|TRBD2|few
CASTLAGGNEQFF
TGTGCCAGTACACTAGCGGGAGGGAATGAGCAGTTCTTC
>TRBJ2-7|TRBV19|.|.
CASSVRDSSYEQYF
TGTGCCAGTAGTGTTCGAGACAGCTCCTACGAGCAGTACTTC
>TRBJ2-6|TRBV19|.|.
CASSIWGRTGANVLTF
TGTGCCAGTAGTATTTGGGGGCGGACTGGGGCCAACGTCCTGACTTTC
>TRBJ2-7|TRBV2|.|.
CASRLTVYEQYF
TGTGCCAGCAGACTGACAGTATACGAGCAGTACTTC
>TRBJ2-1|TRBV19|TRBD2|.
CASTQSTSDKLHEQFF
TGTGCCAGTACCCAATCTACTAGCGATAAGCTTCATGAGCAGTTCTTC
>TRBJ1-1|TRBV5-1|TRBD1|once
CASSSKTGGGYDTEAFF
TGCGCCAGCAGCTCCAAGACAGGGGGCGGTTATGACACTGAAGCTTTCTTT
>TRBJ1-5|TRBV28|TRBD1|.
CASSTGDQPQHF
TGTGCCAGCAGCACAGGGGATCAGCCCCAGCATTTT
>TRBJ1-4|TRBV19|TRBD1|few
CASSRKRDRGLLVEKLFF
TGTGCCAGTAGCCGGAAAAGGGACAGGGGCCTTTTGGTTGAAAAACTGTTTTTT
>TRBJ2-7|TRBV7-3|TRBD2|.
CASSLTGGRANEQYF
TGTGCCAGCAGCTTAACGGGCGGGAGGGCCAACGAGCAGTACTTC
>TRBJ2-3|TRBV4-1|TRBD2|.
CASSQRRTLAGVSSTDTQYF
TGCGCCAGCAGCCAGAGACGGACCCTAGCGGGAGTGTCTAGCACAGATACGCAGTATTTT
>TRBJ2-2|TRBV9|TRBD2|.
CASSVGLAGNTGELFF
TGTGCCAGCAGCGTCGGACTAGCGGGGAACACCGGGGAGCTGTTTTTT
>TRBJ1-6|TRBV28|.|.
CASSLDIGTMDSPLHF
TGTGCCAGCAGTTTAGATATTGGGACAATGGATTCACCCCTCCACTTT
>TRBJ2-7|TRBV28|TRBD1|.
CASSLKGRDRVLSEQYF
TGTGCCAGCAGTTTAAAAGGACGGGACAGGGTTTTAAGCGAGCAGTACTTC
>TRBJ2-2|TRBV21-1|.|once
CASSNVQLRNTGELFF
TGTGCCAGCAGCAACGTACAGTTGCGGAACACCGGGGAGCTGTTTTTT
>TRBJ1-2|TRBV5-6|TRBD1|.
CASTAGTGYPNYGYTF
TGTGCCAGCACCGCCGGGACAGGATACCCTAACTATGGCTACACCTTC
>TRBJ1-3|TRBV27|.|.
CASSLSQGHTIYF
TGTGCCAGCAGTTTATCGCAGGGTCACACCATATATTTT